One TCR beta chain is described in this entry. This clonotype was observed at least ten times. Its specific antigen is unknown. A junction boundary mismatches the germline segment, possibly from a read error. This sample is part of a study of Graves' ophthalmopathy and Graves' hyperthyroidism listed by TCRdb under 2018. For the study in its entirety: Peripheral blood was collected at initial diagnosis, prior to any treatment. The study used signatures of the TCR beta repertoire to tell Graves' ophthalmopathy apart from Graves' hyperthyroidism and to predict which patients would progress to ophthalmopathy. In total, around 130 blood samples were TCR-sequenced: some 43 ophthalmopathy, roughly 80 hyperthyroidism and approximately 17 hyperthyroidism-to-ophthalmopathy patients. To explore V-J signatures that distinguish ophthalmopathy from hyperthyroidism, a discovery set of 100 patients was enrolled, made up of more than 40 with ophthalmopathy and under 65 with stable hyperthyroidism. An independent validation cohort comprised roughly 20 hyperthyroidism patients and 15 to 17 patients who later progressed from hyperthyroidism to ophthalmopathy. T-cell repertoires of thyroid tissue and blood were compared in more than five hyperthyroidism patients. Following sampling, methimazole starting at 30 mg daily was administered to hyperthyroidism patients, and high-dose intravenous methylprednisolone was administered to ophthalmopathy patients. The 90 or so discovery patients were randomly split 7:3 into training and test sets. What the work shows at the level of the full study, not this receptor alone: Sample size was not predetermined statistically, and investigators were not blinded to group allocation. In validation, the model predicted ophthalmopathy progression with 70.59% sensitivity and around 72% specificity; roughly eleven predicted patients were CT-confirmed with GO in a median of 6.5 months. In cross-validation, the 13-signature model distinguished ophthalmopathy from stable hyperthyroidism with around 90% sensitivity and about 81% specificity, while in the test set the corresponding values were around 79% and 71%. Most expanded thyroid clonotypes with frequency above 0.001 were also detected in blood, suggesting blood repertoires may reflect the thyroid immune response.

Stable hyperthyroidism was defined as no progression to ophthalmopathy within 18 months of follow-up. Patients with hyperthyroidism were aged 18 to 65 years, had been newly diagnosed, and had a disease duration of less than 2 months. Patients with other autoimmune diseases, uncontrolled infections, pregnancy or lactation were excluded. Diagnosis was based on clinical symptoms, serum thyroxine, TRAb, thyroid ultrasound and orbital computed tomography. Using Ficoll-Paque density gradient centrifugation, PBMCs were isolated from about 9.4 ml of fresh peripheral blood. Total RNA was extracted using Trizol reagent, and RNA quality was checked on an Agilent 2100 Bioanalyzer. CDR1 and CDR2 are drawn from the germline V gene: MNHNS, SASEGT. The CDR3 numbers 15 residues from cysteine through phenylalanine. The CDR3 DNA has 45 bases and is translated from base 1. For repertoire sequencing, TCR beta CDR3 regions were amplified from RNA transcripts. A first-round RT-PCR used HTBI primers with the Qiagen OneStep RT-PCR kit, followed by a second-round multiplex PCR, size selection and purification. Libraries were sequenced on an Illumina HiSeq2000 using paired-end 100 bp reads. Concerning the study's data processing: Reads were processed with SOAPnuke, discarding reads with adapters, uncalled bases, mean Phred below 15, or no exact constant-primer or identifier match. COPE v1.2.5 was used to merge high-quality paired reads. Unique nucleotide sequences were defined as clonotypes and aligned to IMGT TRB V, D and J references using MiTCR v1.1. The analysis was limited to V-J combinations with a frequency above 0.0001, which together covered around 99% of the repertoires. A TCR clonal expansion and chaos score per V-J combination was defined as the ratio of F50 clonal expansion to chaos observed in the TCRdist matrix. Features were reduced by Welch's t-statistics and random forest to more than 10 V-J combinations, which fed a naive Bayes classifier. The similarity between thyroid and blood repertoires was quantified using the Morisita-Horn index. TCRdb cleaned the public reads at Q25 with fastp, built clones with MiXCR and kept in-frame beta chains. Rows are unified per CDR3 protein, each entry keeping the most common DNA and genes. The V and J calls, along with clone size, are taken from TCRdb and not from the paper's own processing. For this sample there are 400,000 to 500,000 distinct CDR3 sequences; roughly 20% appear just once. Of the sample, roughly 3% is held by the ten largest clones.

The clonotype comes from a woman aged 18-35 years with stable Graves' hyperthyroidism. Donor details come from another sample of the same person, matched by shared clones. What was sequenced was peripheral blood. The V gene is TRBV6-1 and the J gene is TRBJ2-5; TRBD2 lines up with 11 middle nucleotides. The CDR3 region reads CASRVSGRAGETQCF. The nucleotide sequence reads TGTGCCAGCAGGGTTAGCGGGAGGGCTGGCGAGACCCAGTGCTTC.